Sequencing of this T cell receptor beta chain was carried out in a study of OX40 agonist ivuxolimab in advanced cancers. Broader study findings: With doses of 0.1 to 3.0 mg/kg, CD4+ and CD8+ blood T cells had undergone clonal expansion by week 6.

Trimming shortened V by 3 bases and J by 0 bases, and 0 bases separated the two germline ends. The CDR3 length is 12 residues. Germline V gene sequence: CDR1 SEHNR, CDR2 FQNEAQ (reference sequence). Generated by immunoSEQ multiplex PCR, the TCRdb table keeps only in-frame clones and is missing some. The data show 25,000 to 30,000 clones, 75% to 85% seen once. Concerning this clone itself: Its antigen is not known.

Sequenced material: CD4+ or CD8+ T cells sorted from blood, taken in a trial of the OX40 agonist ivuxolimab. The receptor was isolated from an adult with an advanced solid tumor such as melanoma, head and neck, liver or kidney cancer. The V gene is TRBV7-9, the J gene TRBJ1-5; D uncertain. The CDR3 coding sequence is TGTGCCAGCAGCTTTAGCAATCAGCCCCAGCATTTT. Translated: CASSFSNQPQHF. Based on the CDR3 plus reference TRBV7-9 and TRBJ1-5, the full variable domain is DTGVSQNPRHKITKRGQNVTFRCDPISEHNRLYWYRQTLGQGPEFLTYFQNEAQLEKSRLLSDRFSAERPKGSFSTLEIQRTEQGDSAMYLCASSFSNQPQHFGDGTRLSIL.